Given below is one T cell receptor (beta chain) in context. The antigen remains unidentified. RNA was isolated and reverse transcribed to cDNA, the sequencing template. This table comes from immunoSEQ multiplex PCR, and its TCRdb copy is limited to in-frame clones, with some not included. The sample lists 100,000 to 150,000 clones; around 50% were seen once. The CDR3 has 10 amino acids. V gave up 9 bases and J gave up 6 bases, with 6 bases separating them. Germline-derived CDR1 and CDR2 are MNHEY and SVGAGI. The data were obtained in a study of CD8+ T cells in alopecia areata. Whole-study context: Patients in the treated group were given tofacitinib by mouth, 5 to 10 mg twice a day. Tofacitinib ran 6 to 18 months, followed by 6 months off drug.

Broader study findings: Patients displayed less clarity in TCR sharing than mice, a finding possibly related to HLA.

The study team obtained lesional scalp punch biopsies and peripheral blood from alopecia areata patients. The chain employs TRBV6-5 and TRBJ2-1; D remains ambiguous. The specimen comprised CD4+ T cells sorted from blood, sampled at week 0. The receptor's source is a human donor with alopecia areata. CDR3 in amino acids: CASLSNEQFF. In DNA, the CDR3 is TGTGCCAGTCTTAGCAATGAGCAGTTCTTC.